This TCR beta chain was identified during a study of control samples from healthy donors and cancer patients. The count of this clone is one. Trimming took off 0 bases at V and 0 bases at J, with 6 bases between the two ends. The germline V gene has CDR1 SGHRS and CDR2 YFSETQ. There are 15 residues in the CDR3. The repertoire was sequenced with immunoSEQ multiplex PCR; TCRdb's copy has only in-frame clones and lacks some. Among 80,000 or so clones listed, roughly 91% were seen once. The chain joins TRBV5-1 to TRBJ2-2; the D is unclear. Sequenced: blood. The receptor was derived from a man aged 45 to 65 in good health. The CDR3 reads CASSLAQSNTGELFF. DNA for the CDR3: TGCGCCAGCAGCTTGGCCCAGTCGAACACCGGGGAGCTGTTTTTT.